Detailed here is one TCR beta chain. This sample was included in a study of OX40 agonist ivuxolimab in advanced cancers. The V gene end was trimmed by 5 bases and the J gene end by 7 bases; junction bases not matched to a gene: 5. The CDR3 runs to 13 residues. CDR1 is KGHSH and CDR2 is LQKENI in the germline V gene. The assay was immunoSEQ multiplex PCR, and TCRdb's table has in-frame clones only and misses some. This table holds about 83,000 clones, around 93% found once. This receptor was obtained from an adult with an advanced solid tumor such as melanoma, head and neck, liver or kidney cancer. This chain joins TRBV18 and TRBJ1-5, with 7 bases fitting TRBD1. The source material was CD4+ or CD8+ T cells sorted from blood, sampled in a trial of the OX40 agonist ivuxolimab. The CDR3 DNA reads TGTGCCAGCTCAGACAGGGCGGGCCAGCCCCAGCATTTT. The encoded protein is CASSDRAGQPQHF. Drawing the rest from reference TRBV18 and TRBJ1-5, the complete variable domain is NAGVMQNPRHLVRRRGQEARLRCSPMKGHSHVYWYRQLPEEGLKFMVYLQKENIIDESGMPKERFSAEFPKEGPSILRIQQVVRGDSAAYFCASSDRAGQPQHFGDGTRLSIL.